Included here is one T cell receptor (beta chain) sequence, with context. Its matching antigen is unknown. This record belongs to a study of response to subunit inactivated influenza vaccine. TCRdb ran MiXCR on the RT-PCR reads and lists one entry per CDR3 protein. The sample shows 750,000 to 850,000 distinct CDR3 sequences, less than 20% of them seen only once. The V end lost 4 bases, the J end lost 5 bases, and 11 bases lay between the germline ends. This CDR3 has 13 amino acids. Germline CDR1 reads SGHRS; CDR2 reads YFSETQ. Study results and caveats: The authors proposed limited new T cell recruitment per seasonal influenza vaccination.

The V gene is TRBV5-1, the J gene TRBJ2-3; unclear D gene. The clonotype was recovered from a man between 50 and 59 years old who received an inactivated influenza vaccine. The specimen comprised PBMCs from blood, sampled more than 4 days after vaccination. The CDR3 region has the DNA TGCGCCAGCAGCAAGGAAAGAATAGATACGCAGTATTTT. Translated, it gives CASSKERIDTQYF. The whole variable domain, remainder taken from reference TRBV5-1 and TRBJ2-3, is KAGVTQTPRYLIKTRGQQVTLSCSPISGHRSVSWYQQTPGQGLQFLFEYFSETQRNKGNFPGRFSGRQFSNSRSEMNVSTLELGDSALYLCASSKERIDTQYFGPGTRLTVL.